This T cell receptor (beta chain) came from a study of blood T cells in healthy people across ages. CDR3 size: 15 residues. A word on this clonotype: Its antigen is undetermined.

Study-wide points: Long-lived donors carried more naive CD4+ cells and greater diversity than aged donors.

A second about 7 to 11 cycle PCR used barcoded and J-beta primers. Each cDNA molecule, via a template-switch adaptor with 12 random nucleotides, was tagged. TCRdb redid the calling of the 5' RACE reads with MiXCR, one entry per CDR3 protein. Altogether roughly 830,000 distinct CDR3 sequences are present, about 62% being singletons, with the ten largest covering 25% to 35%. Material for sequencing was blood. The genes are TRBV21-1 and TRBJ2-5; the table calls TRBD2, which could not be checked here. The J call may not be correct, given that the DNA end is closer to TRBJ2-7. TRBV21-1 is tagged as a pseudogene. The receptor comes from a man aged 30 to 45 in good health. Written as DNA, the CDR3 is TGTGCCAGCAGCAAAGGGGTAGGGGAGGGTTACGAGCAGTACTTC. It specifies CASSKGVGEGYEQYF.